This TCR beta chain was captured in a study of regulatory T cells in long-lasting Graves disease. Study results and limitations: Results may be inaccurate due to the small sample size. Repertoires from persistent disease leaned toward TRBV28, TRBJ1-2 and TRBJ2-5.

Combining iRepertoire HTBI primers with Arm-PCR of CDR3 regions, the authors built TCR beta libraries. TCRdb reprocessed the multiplex PCR reads with MiXCR, giving one entry per CDR3 protein. In the table there are fewer than 400,000 distinct CDR3 sequences, 15% to 20% of which are singletons. This sample's time point: newly diagnosed GD, antithyroid drugs for less than 3 months. TCR sequences were obtained from RNA taken from PBMCs. The patients were enrolled through endocrinology in Xi'an, China. Blood from the periphery, approximately 8.5 milliliters in all, was drawn into EDTA tubes. V was shortened by 4 bases and J by 5 bases, with 12 bases between the two germline ends. CDR1 is MNHEY and CDR2 is SMNVEV in the germline V gene (reference sequence). The CDR3 length is 14 residues. This clonotype was detected a few times. Its antigen is not known.

The chain employs TRBV27 and TRBJ1-5; D is possibly TRBD1 (6 bases). The TCR originated in a female donor with Graves disease. The sequences come from peripheral blood mononuclear cells (PBMCs), collected at new diagnosis, from a patient treated with antithyroid drugs. The CDR3 loop is CASSSGQWDQPQHF. In DNA form, the CDR3 reads TGTGCCAGCAGTTCCGGACAGTGGGATCAGCCCCAGCATTTT.